Included here is one T cell receptor (beta chain) sequence, with context. This clonotype was recorded a few times. Its binding antigen is unknown. No much larger clone exists at a distance of one base, and base qualities are not known. This sample is drawn from a study of T-cell memory formation after mild COVID-19 (dated by TCRdb to the early 2020s). Context from the whole study: TCR sequence clusters from the two donors were found to be largely donor specific. The cohort was made up of two young adult volunteers, one female and one male, who were previously healthy. Longitudinal TCRalpha and TCRbeta repertoire sequencing tracked T-cell clones expanding and contracting after mild COVID-19 in a couple of donors. Overall results and qualifications from the work: Whether the second-wave clones peaking on day 37 were SARS-CoV-2 specific was not confirmed. Contracting CD4+ clones appeared mostly in the CM and EM memory subsets, whereas CD8+ clones were enriched in EMRA. Clones contracting from day 15 to 85 had balanced CD4/CD8 phenotypes, while a second wave expanding from day 15 to 37 was biased towards CD4+. Some responding clones were detected in pre-infection memory, which suggested that pre-existing cross-reactive memory T cells had joined the SARS-CoV-2 response. Only two mild cases were covered by the study, and larger cohorts that include severe cases with pre-infection samples were considered necessary.

Data came from an Illumina NovaSeq 6000. TCRalpha and TCRbeta cDNA libraries were built by 5'RACE with constant-segment primers, adding sample barcodes and unique molecular identifiers. RNA was extracted from every sample with Trizol reagent. The libraries were amplified in two PCR steps, and the second step added a second sample barcode and Illumina TruSeq adapters. Sequencing of the libraries was done on an Illumina NovaSeq, producing 2 x 150 bp paired-end reads. The authors' pipeline ran thus. Demultiplexing of reads and collapsing into UMI-guided consensus sequences were performed with migec v1.2.7. With mixcr v2.1.11, UMI consensuses were aligned to TRA and TRB V and J templates and assembled into clonotypes. A clonotype was counted as expanded or contracted only if both edgeR and NoisET called the change significant, with noise models trained on biological replicates. edgeR calls used a false discovery rate-adjusted p below 0.01 and a log2 fold-change threshold of 1. PCA with hierarchical clustering of max-normalized trajectories of the 1000 most abundant clonotypes was used as exploratory dynamics analysis. Separately sequenced CD4+ and CD8+ repertoires were used to assign a CD4 or CD8 phenotype to each responding clone. In-frame beta chains were kept once TCRdb had trimmed the public reads at Q25 with fastp and called clones with MiXCR. Entries are consolidated by CDR3 protein sequence, retaining the most common genes and DNA. The authors' filters were not applied to this entry. This sample lists roughly 580,000 distinct CDR3 sequences; approximately 19% were detected once. Clones ranked in the top ten supply around 12% of the sample.

Ficoll-Paque density gradient centrifugation was used to isolate PBMCs. Based on the germline V gene, the CDR1 and CDR2 sequences are KGHSH and LQKENI. Unmatched junction bases come to 9, with V trimmed by 6 bases and J by 4 bases. Its CDR3 holds 15 amino acids, cysteine through phenylalanine. The only DNA kept is the CDR3, 45 bases in frame from the first base. This TCR came from an adult woman who had mild COVID-19 (a few samples of this study predate the infection). The sample titles of this study are shuffled in the database, so cell type and time point are left out; the donor was told from shared clones. The rearrangement combines TRBV18 with TRBJ2-7; 10 central nucleotides agree with TRBD1. The sequenced sample was PBMCs or a T cell subset sorted from them (not recorded which). The CDR3 protein: CASSHVTGGEYEQYF. The DNA sequence is given as TGTGCCAGCTCTCACGTGACAGGGGGCGAGTACGAGCAGTACTTC.